Shown below are 6 T cell receptor beta chains from a single sample sequenced in a study of blood T cell repertoires in COVID-19. Sequencing used immunoSEQ multiplex PCR; TCRdb keeps in-frame clones, though not all of them. The data contain approximately 200,000 clones, about four fifths of them seen just once; the ten biggest clones take up less than 8.5%. The sample consisted of PBMCs or T cells enriched from blood (not recorded which). The source is a man aged 35 to 55 who had recovered from COVID-19.

This clone was picked up a small number of times. The chain is built from TRBV21-1 and TRBJ1-4; the listed D gene, TRBD1, was not tested against the DNA. TRBV21-1 is labeled a pseudogene. CDR3 length equals 20 residues. The CDR3 nucleotides read TGTGCCAGCAGCACATTAGGACACCCGCCGGCGCGATCGACTAATGAAAAACTGTTTTTT. It yields the protein CASSTLGHPPARSTNEKLFF.

The rearrangement links TRBV5-4 to TRBJ2-3; TRBD1 might be the D (5 bases). The CDR3 has 14 residues. Germline V gene lookup returns CDR1 SGHNT and CDR2 YYREEE (reference sequence). The germline V and J ends were trimmed by 1 base and 2 bases, with 8 bases remaining between them. CDR3 protein: CASSLRGSTDTQYF. DNA of the CDR3: TGTGCCAGCAGCTTGAGGGGTTCCACAGATACGCAGTATTTT.

This sequence joins TRBV11-2 and TRBJ2-3; a possible D gene is TRBD2 (5 bases). V lost 3 bases and J lost 1, with 8 bases in between. This CDR3 contains 14 residues. Germline assignment: CDR1 SGHAT and CDR2 FQNNGV. Here the CDR3 DNA reads TGTGCCAGCAGCTTTGTCGGGGGCACAGATACGCAGTATTTT. Its protein is CASSFVGGTDTQYF.

The chain joins TRBV9 to TRBJ1-1, with TRBD1 matching over 7 bases. After removal of 3 bases from V and 5 bases from J, the junction contained 4 bases not matched to a gene. CDR1 and CDR2 (germline): SGDLS, YYNGEE. CDR3 length: 13 residues. This chain's CDR3 is CASSAGTVTEAFF. The CDR3 DNA sequence: TGTGCCAGCAGCGCCGGGACAGTAACTGAAGCTTTCTTT. Filled out from reference TRBV9 and TRBJ1-1, the complete variable domain reads DSGVTQTPKHLITATGQRVTLRCSPRSGDLSVYWYQQSLDQGLQFLIQYYNGEERAKGNILERFSAQQFPDLHSELNLSSLELGDSALYFCASSAGTVTEAFFGQGTRLTVV.

The chain joins TRBV3-1 (or the pseudogene TRBV3-2) to TRBJ1-1; tentative D call: TRBD1 (5 bases). The CDR3 runs to 17 residues. V was trimmed by 0 bases and J by 0 bases, leaving 14 bases between them. CDR1 is LGHDT and CDR2 is YNNKEL in the germline V gene (reference sequence). The CDR3: CASSQDNSGTVNTEAFF. CDR3 DNA sequence: TGTGCCAGCAGCCAAGACAACAGCGGGACGGTGAACACTGAAGCTTTCTTT.

The chain carries TRBV6-6 and TRBJ2-1; TRBD1 aligns across 7 bases. The V segment lost 7 bases and the J segment 5 bases; nucleotides outside the gene matches: 11. Germline CDR1 MNHNY, CDR2 SVGAGI (reference sequence). The CDR3 runs 15 residues. CDR3 protein: CASNILGGANNEQFF. DNA of the CDR3: TGTGCCAGCAATATCTTAGGGGGCGCTAACAATGAGCAGTTCTTC.